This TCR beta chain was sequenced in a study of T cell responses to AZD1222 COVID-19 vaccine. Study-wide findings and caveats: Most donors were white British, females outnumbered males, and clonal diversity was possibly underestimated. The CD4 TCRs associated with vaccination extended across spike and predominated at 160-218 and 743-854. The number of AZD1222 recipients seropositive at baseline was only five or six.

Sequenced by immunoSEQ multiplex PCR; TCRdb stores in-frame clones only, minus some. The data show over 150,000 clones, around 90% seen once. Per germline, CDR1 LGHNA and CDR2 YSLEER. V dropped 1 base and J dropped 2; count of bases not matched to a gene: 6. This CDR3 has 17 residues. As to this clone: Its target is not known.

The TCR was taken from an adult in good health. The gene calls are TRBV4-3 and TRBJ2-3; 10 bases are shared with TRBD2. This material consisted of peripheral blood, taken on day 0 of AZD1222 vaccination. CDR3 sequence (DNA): TGCGCCAGCAGCCAAGTGGCTAGCGGGGGTCTCACAGATACGCAGTATTTT. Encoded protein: CASSQVASGGLTDTQYF.